A selection of T cell receptor beta chains follows, all from one sample in a study of CD8+ T cells in alopecia areata. Assay: immunoSEQ multiplex PCR; the TCRdb copy retains only in-frame clones and omits some. The sample yields 50,000 to 65,000 clones, about 43% seen once. Material: CD8+ T cells sorted from blood, obtained around week 37, from a patient treated with tofacitinib. All receptors come from a human donor with alopecia areata. Each CDR3 is given without its conserved first and last residue. The D gene is left open where the match is weak.

J gene: TRBJ1-2
D gene: .
V gene: TRBV30
CDR3 protein: AWGFGVDYGYT

J gene: TRBJ2-7
D gene: .
V gene: TRBV15
CDR3 protein: ATSRGQTYEQY

J gene: TRBJ2-1
D gene: TRBD2
V gene: TRBV19
CDR3 protein: ASSIALILAGVNEQF

J gene: TRBJ2-7
D gene: TRBD1
V gene: TRBV29-1
CDR3 protein: SVELGARGPYEQY

J gene: TRBJ2-7
D gene: .
V gene: TRBV5-6
CDR3 protein: ASSLDRSYEQY

J gene: TRBJ1-3
D gene: .
V gene: TRBV6-1
CDR3 protein: ASGDGVSGNTIY

J gene: TRBJ1-5
D gene: .
V gene: TRBV7-9
CDR3 protein: ASSLSLNQPQH

J gene: TRBJ2-7
D gene: .
V gene: TRBV30
CDR3 protein: AWSVQVSDEQY

J gene: TRBJ2-7
D gene: .
V gene: TRBV7-6
CDR3 protein: ASSLARTYEQY

J gene: TRBJ2-1
D gene: TRBD2
V gene: TRBV5-1
CDR3 protein: ASSLGTGTSGRAHEQF

J gene: TRBJ2-7
D gene: .
V gene: TRBV5-1
CDR3 protein: ASSLPDRSSYEQY

J gene: TRBJ2-5
D gene: TRBD2
V gene: TRBV4-1
CDR3 protein: ASSGPTSGGGETQY

J gene: TRBJ1-2
D gene: .
V gene: TRBV4-1
CDR3 protein: ASSQVGVATGYT

J gene: TRBJ2-1
D gene: TRBD2
V gene: TRBV28
CDR3 protein: ASISLMTSGPNDEQF

J gene: TRBJ2-7
D gene: .
V gene: TRBV6-1
CDR3 protein: ASSEAGGGSYEQY

J gene: TRBJ2-1
D gene: TRBD2
V gene: TRBV4-1
CDR3 protein: ASSQLWGASGRDDNEQF

J gene: TRBJ2-7
D gene: .
V gene: TRBV4-2
CDR3 protein: ASSPPGDEQY

J gene: TRBJ2-2
D gene: TRBD2
V gene: TRBV4-1
CDR3 protein: ASSLEGLLNTGELF

J gene: TRBJ2-7
D gene: .
V gene: TRBV29-1
CDR3 protein: SVSGGGGYEQY

J gene: TRBJ2-2
D gene: .
V gene: TRBV7-9
CDR3 protein: ASSPRDPEPGELF

J gene: TRBJ1-1
D gene: .
V gene: TRBV7-2
CDR3 protein: ASSYLTPGPGGAF

J gene: TRBJ1-2
D gene: .
V gene: TRBV5-1
CDR3 protein: ASKAGRAGYT

J gene: TRBJ2-2
D gene: .
V gene: TRBV2
CDR3 protein: ASSAGSNTGELF

J gene: TRBJ2-7
D gene: TRBD1
V gene: TRBV4-2
CDR3 protein: ASSPGQSVDEQY

J gene: TRBJ2-7
D gene: .
V gene: TRBV11-2
CDR3 protein: ASSFPGLSYEQY

J gene: TRBJ1-2
D gene: TRBD1
V gene: TRBV7-8
CDR3 protein: ASSPAQGINYGYT

J gene: TRBJ1-2
D gene: .
V gene: TRBV14
CDR3 protein: ASSQDPWGST

J gene: TRBJ1-1
D gene: .
V gene: TRBV2
CDR3 protein: AAVAGTEAF

J gene: TRBJ2-1
D gene: .
V gene: TRBV6-1
CDR3 protein: ASKPWGGDNEQF

J gene: TRBJ2-7
D gene: TRBD1
V gene: TRBV25-1
CDR3 protein: ASSVGTGDYEQY

J gene: TRBJ2-5
D gene: TRBD2
V gene: TRBV6-1
CDR3 protein: ASSELAGGQETQY

J gene: TRBJ2-7
D gene: .
V gene: TRBV29-1
CDR3 protein: SVEDRTLSYEQY

J gene: TRBJ2-7
D gene: TRBD1
V gene: TRBV23-1
CDR3 protein: ASRPRGQGDEQY

J gene: TRBJ2-5
D gene: TRBD1
V gene: TRBV29-1
CDR3 protein: SVGGTASQETQY

J gene: TRBJ2-5
D gene: .
V gene: TRBV4-3
CDR3 protein: ASSGEKTQY

J gene: TRBJ2-2
D gene: .
V gene: TRBV19
CDR3 protein: ASSIFINTGELF

J gene: TRBJ1-2
D gene: TRBD1
V gene: TRBV30
CDR3 protein: AWGIGTGAYGYT

J gene: TRBJ2-2
D gene: .
V gene: TRBV27
CDR3 protein: ASSLPGIGELF

J gene: TRBJ1-5
D gene: TRBD1
V gene: TRBV2
CDR3 protein: ASSEQGGQPQH

J gene: TRBJ2-7
D gene: .
V gene: TRBV29-1
CDR3 protein: SVLTETYEQY

J gene: TRBJ1-2
D gene: TRBD1
V gene: TRBV7-9
CDR3 protein: ASSLDRGIT

J gene: TRBJ2-1
D gene: .
V gene: TRBV11-2
CDR3 protein: ASSQPPTSFNEQF

J gene: TRBJ2-1
D gene: TRBD2
V gene: TRBV29-1
CDR3 protein: SVDAGGPGYEQF

J gene: TRBJ1-1
D gene: .
V gene: TRBV28
CDR3 protein: ASSDTGTIEAF

J gene: TRBJ2-1
D gene: .
V gene: TRBV30
CDR3 protein: AWSVIAEPGF

J gene: TRBJ2-3
D gene: TRBD2
V gene: TRBV6-1
CDR3 protein: ASSFLAGSTDTQY

J gene: TRBJ2-1
D gene: TRBD2
V gene: TRBV6-6
CDR3 protein: AILQAGGGGDEQF

J gene: TRBJ1-4
D gene: .
V gene: TRBV9
CDR3 protein: ASSPRRESNEKLF

J gene: TRBJ2-6
D gene: .
V gene: TRBV29-1
CDR3 protein: SVEGLVGANVLT

J gene: TRBJ2-7
D gene: TRBD1
V gene: TRBV28
CDR3 protein: ASSLGQGLPYEQY

J gene: TRBJ2-7
D gene: .
V gene: TRBV28
CDR3 protein: ASSYVQGLNEQY

J gene: TRBJ2-7
D gene: .
V gene: TRBV9
CDR3 protein: ASSPSGQSLYEQY

J gene: TRBJ2-2
D gene: TRBD1
V gene: TRBV2
CDR3 protein: ASRPAGTGRPGELF

J gene: TRBJ2-1
D gene: .
V gene: TRBV6-4
CDR3 protein: ASSDSVENNEQF

J gene: TRBJ2-3
D gene: .
V gene: TRBV6-1
CDR3 protein: ASSALIADSTDTQY

J gene: TRBJ2-7
D gene: .
V gene: TRBV7-8
CDR3 protein: ASSLFDFYEQY